This entry lists 2 T cell receptor beta chains sequenced from one sample in a study of blood T cell repertoires in COVID-19. This table comes from immunoSEQ multiplex PCR, and its TCRdb copy is limited to in-frame clones, with some not included. The table shows fewer than 300,000 clones, with more than 85% occurring only once. Sequencing used peripheral blood. Every receptor here comes from a man aged 25-45 years with acute or convalescent COVID-19.

V gene TRBV19 combines with J gene TRBJ1-3; no reliable D call. Germline V lookup: CDR1 LNHDA, CDR2 SQIVND (reference sequence). The CDR3 has 16 amino acids. The ends were cut back, 5 bases at V and 0 bases at J, with 14 bases in the middle. DNA of the CDR3: TGTGCCAGTAGTTGGAAAGCGAAGGCCTCTGGAAACACCATATATTTT. It specifies CASSWKAKASGNTIYF.

The V gene is TRBV27, the J gene TRBJ1-5; D not certain. This CDR3 comprises 15 residues. Between the trimmed V and J ends, which lost 8 bases and 3 bases, there was a span of 17 bases. Germline CDR1 reads MNHEY; CDR2 reads SMNVEV (reference sequence). CDR3 in DNA: TGTGCCAGCCGCCCGCAGGTGATCCCCAATCAGCCCCAGCATTTT. It encodes CASRPQVIPNQPQHF.